This T cell receptor beta chain was documented in a study of T-cell reconstitution after alpha-beta-depleted transplantation in children. Construction of the TCRbeta library involved unique molecular identifiers. TCRdb itself ran the PCR reads through MiXCR, one entry per CDR3 protein. The sample has about 610,000 distinct CDR3 sequences, approximately 10% seen once. The CDR3 contains 13 residues. Germline CDR1 is MDHEN and CDR2 is SYDVKM. Trimming removed 7 bases from V and 5 bases from J, with 12 bases in between. The source is a human donor who donated a stem cell graft to a child with acute myeloid leukemia. The chain combines TRBV28 with TRBJ1-3, with D perhaps matching TRBD1 (5 bases). Sequenced here: PBMCs from the stem cell graft donor, sampled from the stem cell graft. In DNA form, the CDR3 reads TGTGCCAGCACCCAGGACATAAGAAACACCATATATTTT. Translated, it gives CASTQDIRNTIYF.